This is a list of T cell receptor beta chains from one sample in a study of identical twins. One entry per CDR3 protein results from TCRdb running MiXCR on the 5' RACE reads. The sample lists about 720,000 distinct CDR3 sequences, under 9% occurring once. This same sample was also part of a study on yellow fever vaccine responses in identical twins.

The sample was PBMCs. The receptors were sampled from a woman in her late teens or twenties in good health. Each CDR3 is given with its conserved first and last residue. D genes are given only for firm matches. Clone size appears in some rows only: once, few, many, or a class for an expanded clone.

clone size | J gene | V gene | D gene | CDR3 protein | CDR3 DNA
. | TRBJ2-5 | TRBV3-1 | . | CASSQEASVETQYF | TGTGCCAGCAGCCAAGAGGCTAGCGTAGAGACCCAGTACTTC
many | TRBJ2-6 | TRBV4-2 | . | CASSQVGTESSGANVLTF | TGTGCCAGCAGCCAAGTAGGGACGGAGAGCTCTGGGGCCAACGTCCTGACTTTC
many | TRBJ2-2 | TRBV2 | . | CATAPGQPSGELFF | TGTGCCACCGCACCGGGACAACCATCCGGGGAGCTGTTTTTT
many | TRBJ2-7 | TRBV2 | TRBD1 | CASSLGQGGRKAYEQYF | TGTGCCAGCAGTCTCGGACAGGGAGGACGAAAGGCCTACGAGCAGTACTTC
many | TRBJ2-1 | TRBV5-8 | . | CASSLGDHYNEQFF | TGTGCCAGCAGCTTGGGAGATCACTACAATGAGCAGTTCTTC
. | TRBJ1-1 | TRBV5-6 | . | CASSHGGSGRMNTEAFF | TGTGCCAGCAGCCACGGGGGGAGCGGACGAATGAACACTGAAGCTTTCTTT
. | TRBJ2-2 | TRBV7-3 | . | CASSPSHALNTGELFF | TGTGCCAGCAGCCCCTCACATGCTCTGAACACCGGGGAGCTGTTTTTT
many | TRBJ2-1 | TRBV7-9 | TRBD1 | CASSLAPGQGSIEQFF | TGTGCCAGCAGCTTAGCCCCGGGACAGGGCTCTATTGAGCAGTTCTTC
few | TRBJ2-2 | TRBV6-2/TRBV6-3 | . | CASSILQGNTGELFF | TGTGCCAGCAGTATCCTACAGGGAAACACCGGGGAGCTGTTTTTT
. | TRBJ1-1 | TRBV6-1 | TRBD1 | CASRPWRTGGTEAFF | TGTGCCAGCCGACCATGGAGAACAGGGGGCACTGAAGCTTTCTTT
few | TRBJ2-5 | TRBV20-1 | TRBD1 | CSARGIGQEETQYF | TGCAGTGCTAGAGGTATCGGACAGGAAGAGACCCAGTACTTC